This TCR beta chain was sequenced for a study of blood T cells in healthy people across ages. Findings and caveats of the study: Long-lived and aged donors differed, with more naive CD4+ cells and higher diversity in the long-lived.

A second roughly 6 to 11 cycle PCR used barcoded and J-beta primers. One entry per CDR3 protein, called by TCRdb with MiXCR from the 5' RACE reads. Among 1.5 million to 2 million distinct CDR3 sequences, 30% to 40% were seen once, and the ten largest hold under 25%. There are 16 residues in the CDR3. V shed 8 bases and J 6 bases; nucleotides not matched to a gene: 17. Comments on this clonotype: Its antigen remains unidentified.

What was sequenced was blood. The TCR was taken from a human donor in good health. The V call is TRBV12-3 or TRBV12-4, the J call TRBJ1-2, with 8 bases that match TRBD1. As DNA, the CDR3 is TGTGCCAGCGAGTCCTCCTCGACAGGGGTCCACCATGGCTACACCTTC. Translation gives CASESSSTGVHHGYTF.